A single TCR beta chain is shown here with its context. This sample stems from a study of OX40 agonist ivuxolimab in advanced cancers. Across the study: Patients' therapy was ivuxolimab, an antibody that acts as an agonist of OX40 (CD134). Enrolled patients in dose escalation had cancers that were hepatocellular carcinoma, melanoma, renal cell or head and neck cancer.

Autoimmune disease history or systemic immunosuppression was exclusionary. Some clones are missing from TCRdb's copy, which holds only in-frame ones; the method was immunoSEQ multiplex PCR. The data contain 35,000 to 45,000 clones, about four fifths of them singletons. The V segment lost 4 bases and the J segment 0 bases; nucleotides outside the gene matches: 3. CDR3 length equals 18 residues. Germline assignment: CDR1 SGHTA and CDR2 FQGNSA. Sequences were derived from CD4+ or CD8+ T cells sorted from blood, sampled in a trial of the OX40 agonist ivuxolimab. The chain recombines TRBV7-2 with TRBJ2-1; 16 bases align to TRBD2. This TCR was sampled from an adult with an advanced solid tumor such as melanoma, head and neck, liver or kidney cancer. CDR3 protein: CASSSGLAGGISYNEQFF. The CDR3 nucleotides read TGTGCCAGCAGCTCGGGACTAGCGGGGGGGATCTCCTACAATGAGCAGTTCTTC.